These 23 T cell receptor beta chains originate from one sample sequenced in a study of T-cell reconstitution after alpha-beta-depleted transplantation in children. Library preparation (for TCRbeta) was performed with unique molecular identifiers. TCRdb passed the PCR reads through MiXCR, listing each CDR3 protein once. The repertoire holds about 160,000 distinct CDR3 sequences, with over 8.5% as singletons. Sequences were derived from PBMCs, sampled before TCRalphabeta/CD19-depleted stem cell transplant. These receptors were obtained from a boy aged 2 to 10 with acute myeloid leukemia, due to receive a stem cell transplant.

This clonotype was recorded once. One base away lies a much larger clone, so this may be a sequencing read error. This rearrangement joins TRBV14 to TRBJ1-1, with unresolved D. V shed 0 bases and J shed 1 base, with 6 bases lying between them. Germline V gene lookup returns CDR1 SGHDN and CDR2 FVKESK. The CDR3 length is 14 residues. CDR3 nucleotides: TGTGCCAGCAGCCAAGATGTTTGGAACACTGAAGCTTTCTTT. Its translation is CASSQDVWNTEAFF.

Note on this clonotype: A much larger clone differs by one base, so this may be a read error. V and J are TRBV7-9 and TRBJ2-3; D unclear. CDR3 length: 15 residues. Germline CDR1 reads SEHNR; CDR2 reads FQNEAQ (reference sequence). CDR3 in amino acids: CASSLGRSRTDTPYF. The CDR3 nucleotides read TGTGCCAGCAGCTTAGGACGGTCCCGCACAGATACGCCGTATTTT.

This clonotype has at least ten counts. This sequence joins TRBV11-2 and TRBJ1-2; TRBD1 might be the D (6 bases). From germline, CDR1 is SGHAT and CDR2 FQNNGV. Trimming stripped 3 bases from V and 7 bases from J, with 9 bases between. This CDR3 spans 12 amino acids. CDR3 sequence: CASSFRGLGYTF. The CDR3 bases are TGTGCCAGCAGCTTCCGGGGGCTTGGCTACACCTTC.

This clonotype was recorded at least ten times. The chain couples TRBV5-1 to TRBJ2-1; perhaps TRBD2 as D (5 bases). The germline gives CDR1 SGHRS, CDR2 YFSETQ. CDR3 length: 18 residues. The germline V and J ends were trimmed by 3 bases and 0 bases, with 19 bases remaining between them. The CDR3 sequence is CASSSGLERWSSYNEQFF. Here the CDR3 DNA reads TGCGCCAGCAGCTCGGGATTGGAGAGGTGGAGCTCCTACAATGAGCAGTTCTTC.

This clonotype was counted between two and nine times. One end of the junction is discordant with germline, which a read error may explain. This chain links TRBV2 with TRBJ2-1; 12 bases are shared with TRBD2. This CDR3 comprises 18 residues. Germline CDR1 SNHLY, CDR2 FYNNEI. In DNA, the CDR3 is TGTGCCAGCTGTGAGGGACTAGCGGGTCTCAGCTCCTACAATGAGCAGTTCTTC. It specifies CASCEGLAGLSSYNEQFF.

This clonotype has a count of ten or more. The V and J genes are TRBV7-2 and TRBJ1-4; 11 bases agree with TRBD1. The CDR3 loop spans 17 amino acids. V lost 5 bases to trimming and J lost 15 bases; unmatched junction nucleotides: 20. CDR1 is SGHTA, CDR2 FQGNSA, per germline. CDR3 DNA sequence: TGTGCCAGCAGCCAAGCTTATATATTCCGCGGACAGGGGGCCGTGTTTTTT. It specifies CASSQAYIFRGQGAVFF.

This clonotype was counted only a few times. The rearrangement links TRBV20-1 to TRBJ2-7; 9 bases match TRBD2. The germline CDR1 and CDR2 sequences are DFQATT and SNEGSKA (reference sequence). V shed 1 base, J shed 4 bases, and the junction held 11 bases outside the gene matches. The CDR3 extends over 16 amino acids. The chain's CDR3 is CSARVLSSGSGYEQYF. CDR3 nucleotides: TGCAGTGCTAGAGTCCTGAGTAGCGGGAGTGGGTACGAGCAGTACTTC.

This clonotype was seen repeatedly, ten times or more. The chain carries TRBV29-1 and TRBJ1-1; D gene unclear. The V end was cut by 6 bases, the J end by 1 base, with 3 bases between. CDR1 SQVTM and CDR2 ANQGSEA come from the germline V gene. The CDR3 spans 10 residues. The CDR3 DNA reads TGCAGCGTCAGGAACACTGAAGCTTTCTTT. Its translation is CSVRNTEAFF.

This clonotype was picked up many times. The chain uses TRBV18 and TRBJ2-1, with D perhaps TRBD1 (6 bases). V lost 8 bases to trimming and J lost 8 bases, with 16 bases between them. The CDR3 extends over 13 amino acids. CDR1 is KGHSH, CDR2 LQKENI, per germline. The DNA for the CDR3 is TGTGCCAGCGCCCGGACAGAGAACGATGAGCAGTTCTTC. It translates to CASARTENDEQFF.

This clonotype showed up many times. The chain has TRBV9 and TRBJ2-5, with D maybe TRBD2 (6 bases). Germline CDR1 and CDR2: SGDLS and YYNGEE. V was clipped by 0 bases and J by 5 bases, with 17 bases between them. The CDR3 consists of 16 residues. The CDR3 here is CASSVERGSLGETQYF. The CDR3, as DNA: TGTGCCAGCAGCGTAGAACGGGGGAGCTTAGGGGAGACCCAGTACTTC.

This clonotype was recorded many times. The V call is TRBV12-3 or TRBV12-4, the J call TRBJ1-2; D is possibly TRBD1 (5 bases). Trimming took 6 bases from V and 14 from J, leaving 19 bases between them. The CDR3 runs 12 residues. The CDR3 spells CASSPGQRDRTF. CDR3 coding DNA: TGTGCCAGCAGCCCAGGGCAGCGTGATAGAACCTTC.

The table lists this clonotype with many counts. This sequence joins TRBV2 and TRBJ2-5; D call uncertain. The ends were cut back, 1 base at V and 3 bases at J, with 6 bases in the middle. Germline CDR1 SNHLY, CDR2 FYNNEI. This CDR3 is built from 13 residues. For the CDR3, the DNA is TGTGCCAGCAGTGAAGTTGGAGAAGAGACCCAGTACTTC. As protein: CASSEVGEETQYF.

Worth noting for this clonotype: A read error is possible here, since a much larger clone lies one base away. CDR3 protein: CSSSLWDEQFF. The CDR3 DNA sequence: TGCAGTTCTAGCCTGTGGGATGAGCAGTTCTTC. The genes are TRBV20-1 and TRBJ2-1; D is possibly TRBD2 (5 bases). The germline gives CDR1 DFQATT, CDR2 SNEGSKA (reference sequence). The CDR3 is 11 amino acids.

This clonotype was seen at least ten times. The rearrangement links TRBV6-5 to TRBJ2-2; no definite D call. The germline V gene encodes CDR1 MNHEY and CDR2 SVGAGI. This CDR3 is built from 13 residues. The V gene lost 0 bases and the J gene lost 5 bases, with 4 bases spanning the gap. Here the CDR3 reads CASSYSHTGELFF. CDR3 sequence (DNA): TGTGCCAGCAGTTACTCTCATACCGGGGAGCTGTTTTTT.

This clonotype was counted ten times or more. The rearrangement links TRBV25-1 to TRBJ2-3; D is undetermined. Germline V gene sequence: CDR1 MGHDK, CDR2 SYGVNS. CDR3 length: 16 amino acids. V lost 6 bases, J lost 0 bases, and 16 bases lay in between. DNA for the CDR3: TGTGCCAGCAGCCCTCAGCTGGGGTCCAGCACAGATACGCAGTATTTT. It translates to CASSPQLGSSTDTQYF. The complete variable domain, with remaining parts taken from reference TRBV25-1 and TRBJ2-3, reads EADIYQTPRYLVIGTGKKITLECSQTMGHDKMYWYQQDPGMELHLIHYSYGVNSTEKGDLSSESTVSRIRTEHFPLTLESARPSHTSQYLCASSPQLGSSTDTQYFGPGTRLTVL.

This clonotype occurred many times. As DNA, the CDR3 is TGTGCCAGCCTAGTCCTTGGTTTCTACGAGCAGTACGTC. It is translated as CASLVLGFYEQYV. This chain uses TRBV7-8 with TRBJ2-7; D is ambiguous. Trimming took 8 bases from V and 3 from J, leaving 14 bases between them. Germline V gene lookup returns CDR1 SGHVS and CDR2 FQNEAQ. CDR3 length: 13 residues.

This clonotype was seen at least ten times. This sequence joins TRBV20-1 and TRBJ2-1; a possible D gene is TRBD2 (5 bases). The CDR3 is made up of 12 amino acids. The V end lost 0 bases, the J end lost 8 bases, and 8 bases lay between the germline ends. Per germline, CDR1 DFQATT and CDR2 SNEGSKA (reference sequence). The CDR3 loop is CSARDSRDEQFF. For the CDR3, the DNA is TGCAGTGCTAGAGATTCGAGGGATGAGCAGTTCTTC.

At least ten counts were recorded for this clonotype. The V gene is TRBV5-1, the J gene TRBJ1-1, with D possibly being TRBD1 (6 bases). Germline CDR1 and CDR2: SGHRS and YFSETQ. Between the trimmed V and J ends, which lost 1 base and 5 bases, there was a span of 15 bases. This CDR3 is 15 amino acids long. The CDR3 region has the DNA TGCGCCAGCAGCTTGCGTGCAGGGGAAGGAACTGAAGCTTTCTTT. Translated, it gives CASSLRAGEGTEAFF.

This clonotype showed up many times. The junction does not match germline at one end; this may be a read error. In DNA form, the CDR3 reads TGCAGTGCCAGAGGACTAGCGGGAGATATCCTGGGCAGTGGGCTCTACAATGAGCAGTTCTTC. Translating it yields CSARGLAGDILGSGLYNEQFF. The V call is TRBV20-1, the J call TRBJ2-1; 13 bases align to TRBD2. CDR1 is DFQATT, CDR2 SNEGSKA, per germline (reference sequence). The CDR3 has 21 amino acids.

This clonotype showed up many times. The rearrangement links TRBV20-1 to TRBJ2-7; 15 positions agree with TRBD2. CDR3 length: 15 residues. After removal of 3 bases from V and 1 base from J, the junction contained 1 base not matched to a gene. CDR1 and CDR2 (germline): DFQATT, SNEGSKA (reference sequence). CDR3 nucleotides: TGCAGTGCTAGGGGACTAGCGGGAGGTTCCTACGAGCAGTACTTC. Translation: CSARGLAGGSYEQYF.

This clonotype has at least ten counts. The chain carries TRBV5-1 and TRBJ1-2; TRBD1 aligns across 7 bases. In germline, CDR1 is SGHRS, CDR2 YFSETQ. This CDR3 is 17 amino acids long. The V and J ends lost 4 bases and 0 bases, in that order; junction bases with no gene match: 12. The CDR3 DNA reads as TGCGCCAGCAGCACAAGACAGGGCCCCAACTCTAACTATGGCTACACCTTC. Encoded protein: CASSTRQGPNSNYGYTF.

This clonotype has at least ten counts. This rearrangement joins TRBV5-1 to TRBJ2-7; D not certain. The CDR3 is 14 amino acids. Germline V gene data show CDR1 as SGHRS and CDR2 as YFSETQ. V was trimmed by 1 base and J by 3 bases, leaving 11 bases between them. The CDR3 DNA reads TGCGCCAGCAGCTTGCCGAGGAGAGACTACGAGCAGTACTTC. Translated, it gives CASSLPRRDYEQYF. Full variable domain (remainder filled in from reference TRBV5-1 and TRBJ2-7): KAGVTQTPRYLIKTRGQQVTLSCSPISGHRSVSWYQQTPGQGLQFLFEYFSETQRNKGNFPGRFSGRQFSNSRSEMNVSTLELGDSALYLCASSLPRRDYEQYFGPGTRLTVT.

The chain is built from TRBV12-5 and TRBJ1-6; D ambiguous. CDR3 length equals 11 residues. V shed 2 bases and J shed 10 bases, with 3 bases lying between them. Germline V lookup: CDR1 LGHNT, CDR2 FRNRAP. CDR3 DNA sequence: TGTGCTAGTGGTTTGAGCTCACCCCTCCACTTT. Protein: CASGLSSPLHF. Using reference TRBV12-5 and TRBJ1-6 for the parts outside the CDR3, the full variable domain is DARVTQTPRHKVTEMGQEVTMRCQPILGHNTVFWYRQTMMQGLELLAYFRNRAPLDDSGMPKDRFSAEMPDATLATLKIQPSEPRDSAVYFCASGLSSPLHFGNGTRLTVT.